This T cell receptor beta chain was documented in a study of CD8 T cells in ankylosing spondylitis. The V and J ends lost 5 bases and 11 bases respectively, with 18 bases between them. Germline V gene lookup returns CDR1 MDHEN and CDR2 SYDVKM. The CDR3 consists of 13 residues. This clonotype has a single count. Antigen: not known. TCRdb re-derived calls from the 5' RACE reads in MiXCR, one entry per CDR3 protein. The sample includes 400,000 to 450,000 distinct CDR3 sequences, about 15% of them seen just once. Findings and limits, study-wide: One TCR beta motif, made up of roughly 8 highly homologous variants, appeared characteristic of ankylosing spondylitis blood.

This receptor was obtained from a male donor with ankylosing spondylitis. The sequencing input was blood, either unsorted or a sorted T cell fraction (not recorded which). V gene TRBV28 combines with J gene TRBJ1-1, with D perhaps TRBD1 (5 bases). CDR3 region: CASSATGTVVAFF. CDR3 in DNA: TGTGCCAGCAGTGCAACCGGGACGGTGGTGGCTTTCTTT.